The rows below give T cell receptor beta chains drawn from one sample of a study of early T cells in non-severe SARS-CoV-2 infection. TCRdb reprocessed the 5' RACE reads with MiXCR, giving one entry per CDR3 protein. The sample shows over 95,000 distinct CDR3 sequences, 16% of them seen only once. Source material: whole blood. These receptors were obtained from an adult who was a healthcare worker with PCR-confirmed SARS-CoV-2 infection or an uninfected control (not recorded which). The CDR3 runs from the conserved cysteine through the conserved F or W. Fields, in order: clone size, J gene, V gene, D gene, CDR3 protein, CDR3 DNA. The D gene is left open where the match is weak. Clone size is shown for a subset of rows, as once, few, many or a class of expanded clone.

once	TRBJ2-5	TRBV12-3/TRBV12-4	TRBD1	CASRSGTGGRETQYF	TGTGCCAGCAGATCCGGGACAGGGGGCCGGGAGACCCAGTACTTC
few	TRBJ2-7	TRBV5-1	TRBD2	CASSLMGGVDEQYF	TGCGCCAGCAGCTTGATGGGAGGGGTAGACGAGCAGTACTTC
many	TRBJ2-5	TRBV7-8	.	CASTLSPSVQETQYF	TGTGCCAGCACCCTTAGCCCCTCGGTTCAAGAGACCCAGTACTTC
few	TRBJ2-1	TRBV5-4	TRBD1	CASTPTGSYNEQFF	TGTGCCAGCACTCCGACAGGGTCCTACAATGAGCAGTTCTTC
many	TRBJ1-2	TRBV9	TRBD1	CASSPETGGGYGYTF	TGTGCCAGCAGCCCCGAGACAGGGGGTGGCTATGGCTACACCTTC
medium-sized	TRBJ1-2	TRBV20-1	TRBD1	CSARDREGAGYGYTF	TGCAGTGCTAGAGATCGTGAGGGGGCCGGCTATGGCTACACCTTC
.	TRBJ2-3	TRBV7-2	.	CASSSQWGDTQYF	TGTGCCAGCAGCTCTCAGTGGGGAGATACGCAGTATTTT
few	TRBJ1-5	TRBV19	.	CASRMQGIGPQPQHF	TGTGCCAGTAGAATGCAGGGGATCGGGCCTCAGCCCCAGCATTTT
few	TRBJ2-1	TRBV6-2/TRBV6-3	.	CASSYPVSENNEQFF	TGTGCCAGCAGTTACCCCGTTTCAGAGAACAATGAGCAGTTCTTC
.	TRBJ2-7	TRBV6-2/TRBV6-3	.	CASLSENSYEQYF	TGTGCCAGCCTTTCGGAAAACTCCTACGAGCAGTACTTC
many	TRBJ2-7	TRBV29-1	.	CSVEVGTTREQYF	TGCAGCGTTGAAGTCGGAACAACCCGGGAGCAGTACTTC
.	TRBJ2-3	TRBV10-2	.	CASSEGGHTDTQYF	TGCGCCAGCAGTGAAGGGGGGCATACAGATACGCAGTATTTT
few	TRBJ2-1	TRBV10-3	TRBD2	CAISEATGLVGNEQFF	TGTGCCATCAGTGAGGCCACAGGACTAGTCGGCAATGAGCAGTTCTTC
.	TRBJ1-5	TRBV6-1	TRBD1	CASSERFGTGITVRTQHF	TGTGCCAGCAGTGAGCGTTTCGGGACAGGGATCACAGTCCGTACCCAGCATTTT
many	TRBJ2-3	TRBV5-1	.	CASSLGPERTDTQYF	TGCGCCAGCAGCTTGGGTCCAGAGAGGACAGATACGCAGTATTTT
.	TRBJ1-5	TRBV20-1	.	CSAREAEYSNQPQHF	TGCAGTGCTAGAGAGGCAGAATATAGCAATCAGCCCCAGCATTTT
few	TRBJ1-2	TRBV27	.	CASSLKGANYGYTF	TGTGCCAGCAGTTTAAAGGGGGCTAACTATGGCTACACCTTC
few	TRBJ1-5	TRBV11-2	.	CASSLDLVGRGPQPQHF	TGTGCCAGCAGCTTAGATCTCGTTGGGAGGGGACCCCAGCCCCAGCATTTT
.	TRBJ1-2	TRBV9	.	CASTSHYGYTF	TGTGCCAGCACCTCCCACTATGGCTACACCTTC
.	TRBJ2-1	TRBV7-2	.	CASSLDRNSYNEQFF	TGTGCCAGCAGCCTGGACCGAAACTCCTACAATGAGCAGTTCTTC
.	TRBJ2-3	TRBV7-2	.	CASSLDGAAQYF	TGTGCCAGCAGCCTGGACGGTGCGGCGCAGTATTTT
.	TRBJ2-5	TRBV7-6	TRBD2	CASSLVAGGETQYF	TGTGCCAGCAGCTTAGTAGCGGGAGGGGAGACCCAGTACTTC
few	TRBJ1-1	TRBV7-9	.	CASSLGGFGGTEAFF	TGTGCCAGCAGCTTAGGAGGATTCGGGGGCACTGAAGCTTTCTTT
many	TRBJ2-4	TRBV28	.	CASSEGGLAKNIQYF	TGTGCCAGCAGTGAGGGGGGGTTAGCCAAAAACATTCAGTACTTC
.	TRBJ2-5	TRBV20-1	.	CSARSETQYF	TGCAGTGCTAGAAGCGAGACCCAGTACTTC
few	TRBJ2-5	TRBV7-9	.	CASSSSRLAGEQETQYF	TGTGCCAGCAGCTCCTCCCGGCTGGCAGGGGAACAAGAGACCCAGTACTTC
.	TRBJ1-3	TRBV30	.	CAWLQDYGSSGNTIYF	TGTGCCTGGTTACAGGATTACGGGAGCTCTGGAAACACCATATATTTT
.	TRBJ2-1	TRBV28	.	CASSALNLGEQFF	TGTGCCAGCAGTGCGCTCAACTTGGGTGAGCAGTTCTTC